This T cell receptor beta chain came from a study of CD8+ T cells in alopecia areata. It was cDNA, reverse transcribed from extracted RNA, that served as the sequencing template. The protocol was immunoSEQ multiplex PCR, while the TCRdb copy is restricted to in-frame clones and leaves out a portion. Counted here are around 290,000 clones, 55% to 70% occurring once; the ten biggest clones make up less than 2%. V was cut by 0 bases and J by 9 bases, with 8 bases left in between. CDR1 SQVTM and CDR2 ANQGSEA come from the germline V gene. The CDR3 consists of 11 residues. The treatment is: oral pan-JAK inhibitor, 5-10 mg twice daily.

This TCR was recovered from a human donor with alopecia areata. The genes are TRBV29-1 and TRBJ1-1; D is uncertain. The sequencing used CD4+ T cells sorted from blood, collected at week 24, from a patient treated with tofacitinib. CDR3 amino acids: CSVEEGRQAFF. The CDR3 nucleotides are TGCAGCGTTGAAGAAGGACGGCAAGCTTTCTTT. Supplemented by reference TRBV29-1 and TRBJ1-1, the full variable domain reads SAVISQKPSRDICQRGTSLTIQCQVDSQVTMMFWYRQQPGQSLTLIATANQGSEATYESGFVIDKFPISRPNLTFSTLTVSNMSPEDSSIYLCSVEEGRQAFFGQGTRLTVV.